This section outlines one TCR beta chain sequence together with its context. The data were taken from a study of T cell repertoires in cytomegalovirus infection. MiXCR was run by TCRdb on the reads, yielding one entry per CDR3 protein. This sample has some 200,000 distinct CDR3 sequences; roughly 19% occur once, and the top ten carry around 3.1%. V was trimmed by 5 bases and J by 5 bases, leaving 19 bases between them. The CDR3 has 15 residues. Source material: PBMCs. The rearrangement links TRBV12-3 or TRBV12-4 to TRBJ2-7; D gene uncertain. This receptor was identified in a human donor in good health (CMV status not recorded). Some clones in this sample may be carry-over from other donors' samples. The CDR3 DNA follows: TGTGCCAGCAGTCTCCTACGGCCCCCTGCCGACGAGCAGTACTTC. This translates into CASSLLRPPADEQYF.